The subject of this entry is one TCR beta chain. Its antigen is unidentified. The sample comes from a study of cytotoxic CD8 clonotypes in ibrutinib-treated CLL. Overall study: Investigators reported 25 or so partial and 2 complete responses; after median about 74 months, roughly 15 patients remained remitted and approximately twelve progressed.

Produced via immunoSEQ multiplex PCR; TCRdb's table is partial and in-frame only. The sample comprises around 300,000 clones, almost 80% of which are singletons, and 6.7% rests with the top ten. Study findings and constraints: There were few public clonotypes, and on treatment they contracted or stayed stable.

Germline trimming cut 0 bases from V and 3 bases from J; bases unmatched to any gene: 3. Germline-derived CDR1 and CDR2 are GTSNPN and SVGIG (reference sequence). There are 14 residues in the CDR3. This clonotype was sampled from a human donor with chronic lymphocytic leukemia. This sample comprised PBMCs, obtained before ibrutinib treatment. The gene calls are TRBV30 and TRBJ2-3, with 7 positions matching TRBD2. The CDR3 region has the DNA TGTGCCTGGAGTGTACGGGGGGTTACAGATACGCAGTATTTT. This encodes CAWSVRGVTDTQYF.